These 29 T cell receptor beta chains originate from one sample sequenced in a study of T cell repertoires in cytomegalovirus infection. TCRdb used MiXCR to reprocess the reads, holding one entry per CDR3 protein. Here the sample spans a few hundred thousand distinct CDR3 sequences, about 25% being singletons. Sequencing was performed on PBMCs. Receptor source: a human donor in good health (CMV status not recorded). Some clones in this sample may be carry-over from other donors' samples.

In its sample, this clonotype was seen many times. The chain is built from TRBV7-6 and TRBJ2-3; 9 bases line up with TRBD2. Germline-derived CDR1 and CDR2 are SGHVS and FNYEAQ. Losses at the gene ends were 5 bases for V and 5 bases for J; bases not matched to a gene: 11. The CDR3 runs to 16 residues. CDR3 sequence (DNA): TGTGCCAGCAGCCCGTTAGCGGGAGCGGCGGGAGATACGCAGTATTTT. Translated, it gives CASSPLAGAAGDTQYF.

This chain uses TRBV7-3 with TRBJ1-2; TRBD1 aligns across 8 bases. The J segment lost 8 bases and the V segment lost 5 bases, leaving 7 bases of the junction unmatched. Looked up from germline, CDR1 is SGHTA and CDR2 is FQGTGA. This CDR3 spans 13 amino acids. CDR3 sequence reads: CASSKATGEGYTF. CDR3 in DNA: TGTGCCAGCAGCAAAGCGACAGGGGAAGGCTACACCTTC.

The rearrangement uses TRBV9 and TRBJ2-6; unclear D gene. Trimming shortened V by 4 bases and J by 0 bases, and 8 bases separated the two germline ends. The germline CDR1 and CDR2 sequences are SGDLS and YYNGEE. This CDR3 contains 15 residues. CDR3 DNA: TGTGCCAGCAGCTACGACGGCTCTGGGGCCAACGTCCTGACTTTC. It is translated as CASSYDGSGANVLTF.

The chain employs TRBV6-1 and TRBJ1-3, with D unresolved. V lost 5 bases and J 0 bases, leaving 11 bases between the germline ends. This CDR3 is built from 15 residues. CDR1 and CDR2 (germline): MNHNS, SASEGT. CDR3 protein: CASSQVPTSGNTIYF. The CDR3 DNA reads TGTGCCAGCAGTCAAGTTCCGACCTCTGGAAACACCATATATTTT.

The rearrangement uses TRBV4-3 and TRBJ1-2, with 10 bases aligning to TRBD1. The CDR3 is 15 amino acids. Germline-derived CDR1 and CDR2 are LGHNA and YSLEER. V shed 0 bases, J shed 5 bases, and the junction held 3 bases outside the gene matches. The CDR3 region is CASSQEGQGPYGYTF. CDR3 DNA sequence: TGCGCCAGCAGCCAAGAGGGACAGGGGCCTTATGGCTACACCTTC.

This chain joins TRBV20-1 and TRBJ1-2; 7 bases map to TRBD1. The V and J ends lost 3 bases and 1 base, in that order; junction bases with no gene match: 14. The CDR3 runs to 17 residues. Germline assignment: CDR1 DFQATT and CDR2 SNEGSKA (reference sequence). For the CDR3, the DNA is TGCAGTGCTAGGGCCCCTACTCCGGGACAGATTAACTATGGCTACACCTTC. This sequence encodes CSARAPTPGQINYGYTF.

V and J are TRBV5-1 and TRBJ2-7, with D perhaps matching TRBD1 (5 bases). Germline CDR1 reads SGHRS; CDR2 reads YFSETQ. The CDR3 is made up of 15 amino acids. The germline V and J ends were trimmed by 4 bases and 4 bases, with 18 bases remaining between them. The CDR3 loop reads CASSLDPDKAYEQYF. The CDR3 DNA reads TGCGCCAGCAGCCTGGATCCGGACAAAGCTTACGAGCAGTACTTC.

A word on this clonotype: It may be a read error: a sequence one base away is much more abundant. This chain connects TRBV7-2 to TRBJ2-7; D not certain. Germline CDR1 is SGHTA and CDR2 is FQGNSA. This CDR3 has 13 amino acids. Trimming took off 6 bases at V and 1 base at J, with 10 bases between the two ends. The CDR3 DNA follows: TGTGCCAGCAGTTGGGAAGGGTCCTACGAGCAGTACTTC. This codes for CASSWEGSYEQYF.

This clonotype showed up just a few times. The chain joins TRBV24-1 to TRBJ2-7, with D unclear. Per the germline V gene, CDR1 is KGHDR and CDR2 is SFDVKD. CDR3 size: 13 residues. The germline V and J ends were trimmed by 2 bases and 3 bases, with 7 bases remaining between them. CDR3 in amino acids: CATSDYNSYEQYF. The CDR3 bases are TGTGCCACCAGTGATTACAACAGCTACGAGCAGTACTTC.

This chain's CDR3 is CASSSWAVNQPQHF. For the CDR3, the DNA is TGTGCCAGCAGTTCCTGGGCAGTCAATCAGCCCCAGCATTTT. V and J are TRBV5-6 and TRBJ1-5; D is uncertain. The CDR3 totals 14 residues. Germline loops: CDR1 SGHDT, CDR2 YYEEEE. V lost 5 bases, J lost 3 bases, and 12 bases lay in between. Variable domain in full (rest from reference TRBV5-6 and TRBJ1-5): DAGVTQSPTHLIKTRGQQVTLRCSPKSGHDTVSWYQQALGQGPQFIFQYYEEEERQRGNFPDRFSGHQFPNYSSELNVNALLLGDSALYLCASSSWAVNQPQHFGDGTRLSIL.

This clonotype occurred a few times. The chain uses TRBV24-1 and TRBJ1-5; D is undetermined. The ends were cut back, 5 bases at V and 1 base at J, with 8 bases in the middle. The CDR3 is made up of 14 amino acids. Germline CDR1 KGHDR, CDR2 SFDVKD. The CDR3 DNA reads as TGTGCCACCAGTGGCTCGGGAAGCAATCAGCCCCAGCATTTT. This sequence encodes CATSGSGSNQPQHF.

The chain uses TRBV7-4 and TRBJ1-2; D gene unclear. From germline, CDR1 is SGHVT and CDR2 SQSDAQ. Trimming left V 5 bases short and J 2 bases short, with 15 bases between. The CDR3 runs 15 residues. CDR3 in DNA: TGTGCCAGCAGCCCCGGTGTGGGCGGCAACTATGGCTACACCTTC. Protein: CASSPGVGGNYGYTF.

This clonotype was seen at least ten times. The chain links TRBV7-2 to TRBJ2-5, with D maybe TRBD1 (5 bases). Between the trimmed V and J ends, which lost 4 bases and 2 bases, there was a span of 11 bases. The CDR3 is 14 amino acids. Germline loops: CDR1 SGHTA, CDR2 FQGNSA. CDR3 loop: CASSYTRGQETQYF. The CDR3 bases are TGTGCCAGCAGCTATACAAGGGGACAAGAGACCCAGTACTTC.

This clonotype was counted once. The CDR3 spells CASRPDYTGELFF. The CDR3 DNA sequence: TGTGCCAGCAGACCAGACTACACCGGGGAGCTGTTTTTT. The V gene is TRBV2, the J gene TRBJ2-2; D unresolved. CDR1 is SNHLY, CDR2 FYNNEI, per germline. Deletions cut 6 bases from V and 3 bases from J, with 8 bases between. The CDR3 has 13 residues.

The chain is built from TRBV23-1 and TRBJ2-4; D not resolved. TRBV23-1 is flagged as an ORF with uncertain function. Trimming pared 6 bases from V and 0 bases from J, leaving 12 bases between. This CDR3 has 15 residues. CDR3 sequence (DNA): TGCGCCAGCAGACCTATGGACGGAGCCAAAAACATTCAGTACTTC. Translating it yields CASRPMDGAKNIQYF.

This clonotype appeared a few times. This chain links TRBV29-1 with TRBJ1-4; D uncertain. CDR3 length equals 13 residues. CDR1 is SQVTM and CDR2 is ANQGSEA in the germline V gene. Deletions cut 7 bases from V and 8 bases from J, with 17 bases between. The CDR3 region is CSAKKGTGEKLFF. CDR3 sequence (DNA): TGCAGCGCCAAAAAAGGAACGGGGGAAAAACTGTTTTTT.

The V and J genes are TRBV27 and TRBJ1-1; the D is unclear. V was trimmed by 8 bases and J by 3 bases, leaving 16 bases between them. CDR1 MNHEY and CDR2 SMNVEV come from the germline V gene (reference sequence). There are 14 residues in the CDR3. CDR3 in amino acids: CASRPEGIYTEAFF. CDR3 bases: TGTGCCAGCCGCCCGGAAGGGATTTACACTGAAGCTTTCTTT.

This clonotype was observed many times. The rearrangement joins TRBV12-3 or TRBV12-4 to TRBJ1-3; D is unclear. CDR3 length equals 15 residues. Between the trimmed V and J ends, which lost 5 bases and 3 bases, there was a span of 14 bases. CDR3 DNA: TGTGCCAGCAGTCCCCCGGGCGACGGTGGAAACACCATATATTTT. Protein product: CASSPPGDGGNTIYF.

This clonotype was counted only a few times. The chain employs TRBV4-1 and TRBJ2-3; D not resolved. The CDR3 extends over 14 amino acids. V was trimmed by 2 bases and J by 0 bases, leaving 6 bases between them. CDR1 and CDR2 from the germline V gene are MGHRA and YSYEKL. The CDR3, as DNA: TGCGCCAGCAGCCAATCCCCTAGCACAGATACGCAGTATTTT. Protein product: CASSQSPSTDTQYF.

The CDR3 nucleotides are TGTGCCAGCAGCCCAAGATCCTCGTTCCCTAGCACAGATACGCAGTATTTT. This codes for CASSPRSSFPSTDTQYF. The chain uses TRBV7-3 and TRBJ2-3; D not resolved. Trimming removed 5 bases from V and 0 bases from J, with 18 bases in between. The length of the CDR3 is 17 residues. Looked up from germline, CDR1 is SGHTA and CDR2 is FQGTGA. Looking up the rest from reference TRBV7-3 and TRBJ2-3 gives the full variable domain: GAGVSQTPSNKVTEKGKYVELRCDPISGHTALYWYRQSLGQGPEFLIYFQGTGAADDSGLPNDRFFAVRPEGSVSTLKIQRTERGDSAVYLCASSPRSSFPSTDTQYFGPGTRLTVL.

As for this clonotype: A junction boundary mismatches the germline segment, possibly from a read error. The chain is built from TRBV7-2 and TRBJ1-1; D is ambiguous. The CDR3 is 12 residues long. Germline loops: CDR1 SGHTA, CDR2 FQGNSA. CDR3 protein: CASSPYGTDAFF. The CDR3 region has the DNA TGTGCCAGCAGCCCCTATGGCACTGACGCTTTCTTT.

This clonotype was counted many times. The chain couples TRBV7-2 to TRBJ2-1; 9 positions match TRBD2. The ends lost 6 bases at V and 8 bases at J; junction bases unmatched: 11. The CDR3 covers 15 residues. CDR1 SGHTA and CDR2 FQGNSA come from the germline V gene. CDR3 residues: CASSRDSGSGDEQFF. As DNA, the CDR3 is TGTGCCAGCAGTAGGGATAGCGGGAGTGGGGATGAGCAGTTCTTC.

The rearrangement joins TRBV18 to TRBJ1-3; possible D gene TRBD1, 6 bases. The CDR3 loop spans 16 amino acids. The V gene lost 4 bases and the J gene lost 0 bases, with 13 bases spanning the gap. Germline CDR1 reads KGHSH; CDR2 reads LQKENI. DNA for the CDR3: TGTGCCAGCTCACGAAGACAGGACAGCTCTGGAAACACCATATATTTT. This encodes CASSRRQDSSGNTIYF.

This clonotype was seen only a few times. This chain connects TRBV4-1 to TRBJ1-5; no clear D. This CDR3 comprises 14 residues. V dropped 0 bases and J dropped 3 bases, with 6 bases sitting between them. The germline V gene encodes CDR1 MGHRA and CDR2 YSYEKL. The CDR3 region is CASSQDNYNQPQHF. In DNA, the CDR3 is TGCGCCAGCAGCCAAGATAACTACAATCAGCCCCAGCATTTT.

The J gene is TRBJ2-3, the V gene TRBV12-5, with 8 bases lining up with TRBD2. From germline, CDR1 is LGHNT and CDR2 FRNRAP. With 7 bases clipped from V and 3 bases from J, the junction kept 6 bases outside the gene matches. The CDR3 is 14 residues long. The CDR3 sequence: CASATGLATDTQYF. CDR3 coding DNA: TGTGCTAGTGCCACCGGACTAGCTACAGATACGCAGTATTTT.

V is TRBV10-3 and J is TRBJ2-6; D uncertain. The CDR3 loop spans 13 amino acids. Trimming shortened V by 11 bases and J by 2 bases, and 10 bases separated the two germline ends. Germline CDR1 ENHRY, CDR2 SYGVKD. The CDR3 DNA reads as TGTGCCTCCCACCAGGCTGGGGCCAACGTCCTGACTTTC. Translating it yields CASHQAGANVLTF.

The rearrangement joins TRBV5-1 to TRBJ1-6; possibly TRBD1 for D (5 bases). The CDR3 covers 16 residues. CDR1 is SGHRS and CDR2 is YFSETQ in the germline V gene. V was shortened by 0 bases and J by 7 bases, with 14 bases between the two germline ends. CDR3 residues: CASSLARDASNSPLHF. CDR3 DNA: TGCGCCAGCAGCTTGGCCCGGGACGCGTCGAATTCACCCCTCCACTTT. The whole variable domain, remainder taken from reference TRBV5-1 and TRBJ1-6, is KAGVTQTPRYLIKTRGQQVTLSCSPISGHRSVSWYQQTPGQGLQFLFEYFSETQRNKGNFPGRFSGRQFSNSRSEMNVSTLELGDSALYLCASSLARDASNSPLHFGNGTRLTVT.

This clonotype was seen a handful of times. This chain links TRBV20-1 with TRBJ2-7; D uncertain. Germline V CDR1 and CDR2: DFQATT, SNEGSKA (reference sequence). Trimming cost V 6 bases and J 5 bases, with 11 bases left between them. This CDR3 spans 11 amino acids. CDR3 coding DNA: TGCAGTGCGCATCGCGGTAACGAGCAGTACTTC. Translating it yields CSAHRGNEQYF.

As DNA, the CDR3 is TGTGCCAGCAGCTTGGCCGACTCCGAGGGGTACAATGAGCAGTTCTTC. This codes for CASSLADSEGYNEQFF. This chain uses TRBV5-4 with TRBJ2-1; D is tentatively TRBD1 or TRBD2 (5 bases each). CDR3 length: 16 residues. Trimming removed 0 bases at V and 4 bases at J, with 14 bases between. CDR1 and CDR2 (germline): SGHNT, YYREEE (reference sequence).